This entry features one T cell receptor beta chain sequence. What it binds is not known. This specimen comes from a study of OX40 agonist ivuxolimab in advanced cancers. Study as a whole: Checkpoint inhibitors had been given previously to approximately 41% of patients. Partial responses were observed in three patients, of whom one had hepatocellular carcinoma and two had cutaneous melanoma.

Overall study results and limits: Patients with a partial response at 0.1-3.0 mg/kg had among the lowest clonal expansion.

There are 12 residues in the CDR3. Trimming left V 4 bases short and J 7 bases short, with 14 bases between. The germline CDR1 and CDR2 sequences are SQVTM and ANQGSEA. Sequencing was performed with immunoSEQ multiplex PCR; in TCRdb, only in-frame clones are kept and a portion is missing. The sample includes fewer than 65,000 clones, 90% of them seen just once. Anyone with autoimmune disease history or systemic immunosuppression was excluded. This chain joins TRBV29-1 and TRBJ2-7, with D possibly TRBD1 on 5 matching bases. Sequencing used CD4+ or CD8+ T cells sorted from blood, obtained in a trial of the OX40 agonist ivuxolimab. The TCR comes from an adult with an advanced solid tumor such as melanoma, head and neck, liver or kidney cancer. The CDR3 protein is CSVAVGVGEQYF. The DNA of the CDR3 is TGCAGCGTTGCCGTAGGGGTCGGGGAGCAGTACTTC.